This T cell receptor beta chain stems from a study of T cell responses to AZD1222 COVID-19 vaccine. The count of this clone is one. Its specificity is unknown. With 4 bases clipped from V and 3 bases from J, the junction kept 0 bases outside the gene matches. This CDR3 spans 12 amino acids. Germline V gene data show CDR1 as SNHLY and CDR2 as FYNNEI. The method was immunoSEQ multiplex PCR; TCRdb's version includes in-frame clones alone and lacks a portion of them. Of roughly 120,000 clones listed, about 90% are singletons. General observations from the study: Donor demographics were predominantly white British with a female majority; clonal diversity may be underestimated. The breadth and depth of Spike-specific TCRs increased once two AZD1222 doses had been given. Per reports, nearly half of all spike-specific TCRs target regions that are unmutated in variants.

The material was peripheral blood, obtained on day 0 of AZD1222 vaccination. The chain couples TRBV2 to TRBJ2-7; 7 positions match TRBD2. The TCR was taken from an adult in good health. CDR3 sequence (DNA): TGTGCCAGCAGTGGGGGGGGCTACGAGCAGTACTTC. Protein: CASSGGGYEQYF.